One sample yielded the 23 T cell receptor beta chains listed below, sequenced in a study of OX40 agonist ivuxolimab in advanced cancers. The assay was immunoSEQ multiplex PCR, and TCRdb's table has in-frame clones only and misses some. The profile shows approximately 73,000 clones, 75% to 90% of them singletons. This specimen was CD4+ or CD8+ T cells sorted from blood, taken in a trial of the OX40 agonist ivuxolimab. The source is an adult with an advanced solid tumor such as melanoma, head and neck, liver or kidney cancer.

The chain is built from TRBV19 and TRBJ1-5, with 7 bases lining up with TRBD1. J was trimmed by 1 base and V by 4 bases; bases with no gene match: 10. The CDR3 sequence is 17 residues long. Per the germline V gene, CDR1 is LNHDA and CDR2 is SQIVND (reference sequence). The DNA of the CDR3 is TGTGCCAGTAGTAGGGCAACAGGGGAGAGGAGCAATCAGCCCCAGCATTTT. Translated, it gives CASSRATGERSNQPQHF. The full variable domain, completed using reference TRBV19 and TRBJ1-5, is DGGITQSPKYLFRKEGQNVTLSCEQNLNHDAMYWYRQDPGQGLRLIYYSQIVNDFQKGDIAEGYSVSREKKESFPLTVTSAQKNPTAFYLCASSRATGERSNQPQHFGDGTRLSIL.

The gene calls are TRBV27 and TRBJ1-1; no clear D. Trimming pared 2 bases from V and 4 bases from J, leaving 14 bases between. The length of the CDR3 is 15 residues. The germline CDR1 and CDR2 sequences are MNHEY and SMNVEV (reference sequence). This chain's CDR3 is CASSLKPRTGTEAFF. The CDR3 DNA follows: TGTGCCAGCAGTTTAAAGCCCAGGACGGGCACTGAAGCTTTCTTT.

The chain has TRBV4-1 and TRBJ2-5; 10 positions agree with TRBD2. The CDR3 contains 17 residues. Germline V gene sequence: CDR1 MGHRA, CDR2 YSYEKL. Unmatched junction bases numbered 9, after V lost 0 bases and J lost 5 bases. CDR3 region: CASSQDGLAGARETQYF. DNA of the CDR3: TGCGCCAGCAGCCAAGATGGCCTAGCGGGGGCCAGGGAGACCCAGTACTTC.

The J gene is TRBJ2-3, the V gene TRBV10-1; a weak D match, TRBD2 (6 bases). The CDR3 has 15 amino acids. Per the germline V gene, CDR1 is WNHNN and CDR2 is SYGVQD (reference sequence). Trimming cost V 3 bases and J 2 bases, with 12 bases left between them. The CDR3 nucleotides read TGCGCCAGCAGTGATCGGCGGGGACTCACAGATACGCAGTATTTT. Its translation is CASSDRRGLTDTQYF.

The V call is TRBV7-2, the J call TRBJ1-1; D is undetermined. The V end lost 5 bases, the J end lost 0 bases, and 7 bases lay between the germline ends. The germline gives CDR1 SGHTA, CDR2 FQGNSA. The CDR3 length is 13 residues. The CDR3: CASSPLMNTEAFF. In DNA, the CDR3 is TGTGCCAGCAGCCCCCTCATGAACACTGAAGCTTTCTTT.

The chain carries TRBV28 and TRBJ1-2; weak D call: TRBD1 (6 bases). CDR3 length: 15 residues. CDR1 is MDHEN, CDR2 SYDVKM, per germline. Trimming removed 3 bases from V and 1 base from J, with 12 bases in between. CDR3 in DNA: TGTGCCAGCAGTTTGTCAGGGGCGCTTAACTATGGCTACACCTTC. It translates to CASSLSGALNYGYTF.

The rearrangement uses TRBV2 and TRBJ1-2; D gene uncertain. V dropped 3 bases and J dropped 5 bases, with 13 bases sitting between them. The germline CDR1 and CDR2 sequences are SNHLY and FYNNEI. The CDR3 is 14 amino acids. The CDR3 DNA is TGTGCCAGCAGTGAGGAGGGCGCGGGTTATGGCTACACCTTC. Its translation is CASSEEGAGYGYTF.

V is TRBV28 and J is TRBJ2-2; 12 nucleotides match TRBD1. CDR3 length: 16 residues. V dropped 6 bases and J dropped 7; count of bases not matched to a gene: 9. CDR1 is MDHEN and CDR2 is SYDVKM in the germline V gene. The CDR3 coding sequence is TGTGCCAGCAGCTCGGGACAGGGGGCCGAGAACGGGGAGCTGTTTTTT. Residues: CASSSGQGAENGELFF.

The V call is TRBV6-6, the J call TRBJ1-1, with 9 bases aligning to TRBD1. There are 15 residues in the CDR3. Germline loops: CDR1 MNHNY, CDR2 SVGAGI (reference sequence). J gave up 7 bases and V 0 bases, and 6 bases lay outside the gene matches. The CDR3 region has the DNA TGTGCCAGCAGTTACTCGAAATGGGACAGGGTTGAAGCTTTCTTT. Residues: CASSYSKWDRVEAFF.

The V call is TRBV28, the J call TRBJ2-7; D ambiguous. CDR1 and CDR2 from the germline V gene are MDHEN and SYDVKM. This CDR3 is built from 15 residues. The V and J ends lost 3 bases and 3 bases respectively, with 15 bases between them. The CDR3 DNA is TGTGCCAGCAGTTTGGAGAGGTCCCCCATCTACGAGCAGTACTTC. The encoded protein is CASSLERSPIYEQYF.

The chain couples TRBV6-5 to TRBJ2-5; D gene uncertain. Deletions cut 8 bases from V and 0 bases from J, with 10 bases between. The germline CDR1 and CDR2 sequences are MNHEY and SVGAGI. The CDR3 extends over 13 amino acids. CDR3 in amino acids: CASQDTYQETQYF. CDR3 DNA: TGTGCCAGCCAAGACACGTACCAAGAGACCCAGTACTTC.

CDR3 in DNA: TGTGCCAGCAGCTTGTCGGGACAGGGGTTTTACGAGCAGTACTTC. Translation gives CASSLSGQGFYEQYF. This chain links TRBV11-3 with TRBJ2-7; 10 positions match TRBD1. Germline values: CDR1 SGHNT, CDR2 YENEEA. J was trimmed by 4 bases and V by 3 bases; bases with no gene match: 6. The CDR3 covers 15 residues.

This sequence joins TRBV7-9 and TRBJ2-3; the D gene is possibly TRBD1 (6 bases). The CDR3 has 17 amino acids. The ends were cut back, 3 bases at V and 1 base at J, with 17 bases in the middle. Germline CDR1 and CDR2: SEHNR and FQNEAQ (reference sequence). The CDR3 is CASSLVVGARGTDTQYF. As DNA, the CDR3 is TGTGCCAGCAGCTTGGTTGTGGGGGCCCGCGGCACAGATACGCAGTATTTT.

The gene calls are TRBV9 and TRBJ1-6; D not resolved. Trimming shortened V by 4 bases and J by 7 bases, and 12 bases separated the two germline ends. Per the germline V gene, CDR1 is SGDLS and CDR2 is YYNGEE. The CDR3 is 14 amino acids. CDR3 loop: CASSRGEANSPLHF. As DNA, the CDR3 is TGTGCCAGCAGCCGCGGGGAGGCCAATTCACCCCTCCACTTT.

This clone has more than one count but fewer than ten. The CDR3 sequence: CASMLWTSEAFF. The DNA for the CDR3 is TGTGCCAGTATGCTCTGGACTTCTGAAGCTTTCTTT. The chain joins TRBV19 to TRBJ1-1; D remains ambiguous. Germline CDR1 reads LNHDA; CDR2 reads SQIVND (reference sequence). Trimming pared 7 bases from V and 6 bases from J, leaving 12 bases between. This CDR3 contains 12 residues.

This chain joins TRBV7-2 and TRBJ2-3; 8 bases agree with TRBD2. CDR3 length: 16 amino acids. Trimming took 1 base from V and 4 from J; bases not matched to a gene: 7. Germline V gives CDR1 SGHTA, CDR2 FQGNSA. In DNA form, the CDR3 reads TGTGCCAGCAGCTTAGTATTACGGGGGGGCCCAGATACGCAGTATTTT. Translating it yields CASSLVLRGGPDTQYF.

The rearrangement joins TRBV4-1 to TRBJ1-2; maybe TRBD1 (5 bases). V gave up 1 base and J gave up 7 bases, with 19 bases separating them. From germline, CDR1 is MGHRA and CDR2 YSYEKL. The CDR3 totals 16 residues. CDR3 in amino acids: CASSQGRDLGVGGYTF. DNA for the CDR3: TGCGCCAGCAGCCAAGGGCGGGACCTTGGTGTAGGTGGCTACACCTTC.

J is TRBJ1-2 and V is TRBV15; no definite D call. Deletions cut 2 bases from V and 1 base from J, with 14 bases between. CDR1 is LNHNV and CDR2 is YYDKDF in the germline V gene (reference sequence). The CDR3 covers 16 residues. In DNA form, the CDR3 reads TGTGCCACCAGCAGAAGCGGTGGCGGGTATAACTATGGCTACACCTTC. Protein product: CATSRSGGGYNYGYTF. The full variable domain, its missing parts supplied by reference TRBV15 and TRBJ1-2, is DAMVIQNPRYQVTQFGKPVTLSCSQTLNHNVMYWYQQKSSQAPKLLFHYYDKDFNNEADTPDNFQSRRPNTSFCFLDIRSPGLGDTAMYLCATSRSGGGYNYGYTFGSGTRLTVV.

V and J are TRBV4-2 and TRBJ2-1; 10 bases fit TRBD2. Germline loops: CDR1 LGHNA, CDR2 YNFKEQ. Trimming took 0 bases from V and 6 from J; bases not matched to a gene: 5. This CDR3 spans 16 amino acids. In DNA form, the CDR3 reads TGTGCCAGCAGCCAAGATGTAGCTAGCGGGGGCAATGAGCAGTTCTTC. It codes for CASSQDVASGGNEQFF.

The J gene is TRBJ1-1, the V gene TRBV18; 8 bases align to TRBD1. The CDR3 spans 16 residues. The junction had 9 bases not matched to a gene; V was cut back by 3 bases and J by 3 bases. Germline lookup yields CDR1 KGHSH and CDR2 LQKENI. CDR3 sequence (DNA): TGTGCCAGCTCACCGCGGGGGAACAGGGGGGACACTGAAGCTTTCTTT. Its translation is CASSPRGNRGDTEAFF.

The chain joins TRBV2 to TRBJ1-1; D gene uncertain. CDR3 length: 11 amino acids. Germline loops: CDR1 SNHLY, CDR2 FYNNEI. Trimming pared 6 bases from V and 7 bases from J, leaving 9 bases between. The CDR3 sequence: CASRLRYEAFF. CDR3 nucleotide sequence: TGTGCCAGCAGGTTGAGGTATGAAGCTTTCTTT.

The V gene is TRBV28, the J gene TRBJ1-2; a weak D match, TRBD1 (6 bases). Germline CDR1 and CDR2: MDHEN and SYDVKM. Deletions cut 4 bases from V and 6 bases from J, with 18 bases between. CDR3 length: 15 amino acids. The CDR3, as DNA: TGTGCCAGCAGTTCAATCGGGACACCCGCCGATGGCTACACCTTC. Translated: CASSSIGTPADGYTF.

The chain combines TRBV5-1 with TRBJ2-2, with D unresolved. The germline V gene encodes CDR1 SGHRS and CDR2 YFSETQ. V was cut by 2 bases and J by 7 bases, with 15 bases left in between. CDR3 length: 15 residues. DNA for the CDR3: TGCGCCAGCAGCTTAATGGCAGTTGAAAACGGGGAGCTGTTTTTT. It is translated as CASSLMAVENGELFF.